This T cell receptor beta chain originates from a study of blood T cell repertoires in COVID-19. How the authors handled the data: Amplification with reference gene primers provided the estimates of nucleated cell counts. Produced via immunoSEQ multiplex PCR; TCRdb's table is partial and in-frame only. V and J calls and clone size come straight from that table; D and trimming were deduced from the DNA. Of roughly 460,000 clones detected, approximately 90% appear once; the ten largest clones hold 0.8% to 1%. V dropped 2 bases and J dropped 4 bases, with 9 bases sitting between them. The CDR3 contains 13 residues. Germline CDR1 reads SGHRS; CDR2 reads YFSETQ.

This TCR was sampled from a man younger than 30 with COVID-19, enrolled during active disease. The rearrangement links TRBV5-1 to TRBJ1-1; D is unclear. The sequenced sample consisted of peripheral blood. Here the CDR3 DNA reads TGCGCCAGCAGCTTAGACACGGCCACTGAAGCTTTCTTT. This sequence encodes CASSLDTATEAFF.